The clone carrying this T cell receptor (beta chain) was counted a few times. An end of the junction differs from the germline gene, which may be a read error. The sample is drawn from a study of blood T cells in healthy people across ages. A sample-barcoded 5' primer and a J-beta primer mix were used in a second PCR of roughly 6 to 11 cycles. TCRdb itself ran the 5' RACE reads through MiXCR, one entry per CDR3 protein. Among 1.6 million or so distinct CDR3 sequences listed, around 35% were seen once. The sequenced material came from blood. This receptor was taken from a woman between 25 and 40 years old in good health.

The CDR3 protein is CASSLTGEGNQPQHF. Here the CDR3 DNA reads TGTGCCAGCAGCCTGACAGGGGAGGGCAATCAGCCCCAGCATTTT. The chain uses TRBV5-1 and TRBJ1-5; TRBD1 matches at 8 bases. Germline assignment: CDR1 SGHRS and CDR2 YFSETQ. This CDR3 has 15 amino acids. Supplemented by reference TRBV5-1 and TRBJ1-5, the full variable domain reads KAGVTQTPRYLIKTRGQQVTLSCSPISGHRSVSWYQQTPGQGLQFLFEYFSETQRNKGNFPGRFSGRQFSNSRSEMNVSTLELGDSALYLCASSLTGEGNQPQHFGDGTRLSIL.